Listed below are T cell receptor beta chains from one sample, sequenced in a study of T cell repertoires in cytomegalovirus infection. No cognate antigen is known for these TCRs. TCRdb re-analysed the reads in MiXCR, keeping a single row per CDR3 protein. There are just under 500,000 distinct CDR3 sequences in the sample; more than 30% occur only once, and roughly 17% lies in the top ten. Source: cultured PBMCs, taken from culture after CMV antigen stimulation. These receptors were collected from a human donor in good health (CMV status not recorded). Some clones in this sample may be carry-over from other donors' samples. Each CDR3 is given with its conserved first and last residue. The D gene is left open where the match is weak. Clone sizes are given selectively: once, few, many, or a class where the clone is expanded.

TRBD1 many 16 TRBJ2-2 TRBV28 TGTGCCAGCAGTTCTGCCGAGGGACAGTCCACCGGGGAGCTGTTTTTT CASSSAEGQSTGELFF
- few 15 TRBJ1-5 TRBV12-3/TRBV12-4 TGTGCCAGCAGCCCCGGACATACCCTCAATCAGCCCCAGCATTTT CASSPGHTLNQPQHF
TRBD2 - 17 TRBJ2-5 TRBV2 TGTGCCAGCAGTGGCGGACCCCAAACTAGCGCGCAAGAGACCCAGTACTTC CASSGGPQTSAQETQYF
TRBD2 - 16 TRBJ2-1 TRBV7-2 TGTGCCAGCAGCCTGGAACTAGCGGTACTCTACAATGAGCAGTTCTTC CASSLELAVLYNEQFF
TRBD2 - 15 TRBJ2-7 TRBV6-6 TGTGCCAGCAGTTATGGGGTAGCGGGAGCCCACGAGCAGTACTTC CASSYGVAGAHEQYF
- few 15 TRBJ1-1 TRBV18 TGTGCCAGCTCACCACCGAGCGGGACGGGCACTGAAGCTTTCTTT CASSPPSGTGTEAFF
TRBD1 few 18 TRBJ1-6 TRBV7-6 TGTGCCAGCAGCTTAGTCATCTTTGGGACAGGGGAGAATTCACCCCTCCACTTT CASSLVIFGTGENSPLHF
TRBD2 - 15 TRBJ2-1 TRBV19 TGTGCCAGTACCAGGGGACTAGCGGTAATCAATGAGCAGTTCTTC CASTRGLAVINEQFF
- - 11 TRBJ2-5 TRBV29-1 TGCAGCGTTGGACCGTCAGAGACCCAGTACTTC CSVGPSETQYF
TRBD2 few 16 TRBJ2-1 TRBV20-1 TGCAGTGCTAGAGATTCGGCGGGAGGTACCTACAATGAGCAGTTCTTC CSARDSAGGTYNEQFF
- - 11 TRBJ2-3 TRBV29-1 TGCAGCGTTGGGGGGACAGATACGCAGTATTTT CSVGGTDTQYF
- - 14 TRBJ2-1 TRBV5-3 TGTGCCAGCAATACAGGGCTCGGGAACAATGAGCAGTTCTTC CASNTGLGNNEQFF
- - 14 TRBJ2-5 TRBV19 TGTGCCAGTAGCTTGGACGGAACTCAAGAGACCCAGTACTTC CASSLDGTQETQYF
- few 13 TRBJ2-5 TRBV11-1 TGTGCCAGCAGTCCCCTAATCGCAGAGACCCAGTACTTC CASSPLIAETQYF
- few 15 TRBJ2-7 TRBV7-2 TGTGCCAGCAGCACGGGACTCCTAGGTTCCTACGAGCAGTACTTC CASSTGLLGSYEQYF
- few 11 TRBJ2-1 TRBV7-2 TGTGCCAGCAGCTCCGCGGTGGAGCAGTTCTTC CASSSAVEQFF
- many 10 TRBJ1-2 TRBV6-8 TGTGCCAGCAGTTACTGTGGCTACACCTTC CASSYCGYTF
TRBD2 few 14 TRBJ2-1 TRBV6-1 TGTGCCAGCAGTGAAAGCGGGAAATCCCCACGGGGGTTCTTC CASSESGKSPRGFF
- few 14 TRBJ2-2 TRBV7-8 TGTGCCAGCAGCTCGGAACGTTTCCCCGGGGAGCTGTTTTTT CASSSERFPGELFF
- - 15 TRBJ1-4 TRBV25-1 TGTGCCAGCAGTGCCCTGACAGGACTCTTTGAAAAACTGTTTTTT CASSALTGLFEKLFF
TRBD1 - 16 TRBJ1-3 TRBV28 TGTGCCAGCATACGGGACAGGGGTTTGACTGGAAACACCATATATTTT CASIRDRGLTGNTIYF
TRBD1 - 14 TRBJ2-1 TRBV5-6 TGTGCCAGCAGCTCCCTGACAGGGTGGAATGAGGAGTTCTTC CASSSLTGWNEEFF
- - 14 TRBJ1-2 TRBV11-2 TGTGCCAGCAGCATCGCTGGACGGTCGTATGGCTACACCTTC CASSIAGRSYGYTF
- - 15 TRBJ2-5 TRBV7-2 TGTGCCAGCAGCTACCCCCCAGCGAACCAAGAGACCCAGTACTTC CASSYPPANQETQYF
- - 15 TRBJ1-1 TRBV12-3/TRBV12-4 TGTGCCAGCAGAGACCTATTAGGGTTAAACACTGAAGCTTTCTTT CASRDLLGLNTEAFF
- many 14 TRBJ1-5 TRBV7-2 TGTGCCAGCAGCTTAGCAGGTCCGGATCAGCCCCAGCATTTT CASSLAGPDQPQHF
- - 15 TRBJ2-6 TRBV6-5 TGTGCCAGCAGTTACTGGAGCTCTGGGGCCAACGTCCTGACTTTC CASSYWSSGANVLTF
- few 14 TRBJ2-3 TRBV14 TGTGCCAGCAGCCTAGAATATTCCACAGATACGCAGTATTTT CASSLEYSTDTQYF
- - 16 TRBJ2-4 TRBV19 TGTGCCAGTAGACCCCCGGTTAGGCTAGCCAAAAACATTCAGTACTTC CASRPPVRLAKNIQYF
TRBD2 - 17 TRBJ2-3 TRBV28 TGTGCCAGCAGTTCATACCCCTGGCGGGAGCACACAGATACGCAGTATTTT CASSSYPWREHTDTQYF
- few 17 TRBJ1-3 TRBV7-2 TGTGCCAGCAGCTTTCCCCCACAGGGTCTCTCTGGAAACACCATATATTTT CASSFPPQGLSGNTIYF
- - 13 TRBJ2-7 TRBV20-1 TGCAGTGCTAACAGGGTCCGCTCCTACGAGCAGTACTTC CSANRVRSYEQYF
- - 12 TRBJ2-1 TRBV28 TGTGCCAGCAGTTTGGCAGCCCGAGACCCGTTCTTC CASSLAARDPFF
TRBD1 few 16 TRBJ1-2 TRBV12-3/TRBV12-4 TGTGCCAGCAGTTTACTACAGGGGCACTTTGCCTATGGCTACACCTTC CASSLLQGHFAYGYTF
- - 15 TRBJ2-3 TRBV5-4 TGTGCCAGCAGCGTTGGGGGCGGCGGCACAGATACGCAGTATTTT CASSVGGGGTDTQYF
- - 14 TRBJ2-1 TRBV7-3 TGTGCCAGCAGCCAAGTCAACTTGAACGATGGGAAGTTCTTC CASSQVNLNDGKFF
- - 13 TRBJ1-1 TRBV2 TGTGCCAGCAGTCCCGTCGTGAACACTGAAGCTTTCTTT CASSPVVNTEAFF
- - 16 TRBJ1-1 TRBV11-3 TGTGCCAGCAGCTTAACGCAGGGGATTGGGGGCACTGAAGCTTTCTTT CASSLTQGIGGTEAFF
TRBD2 few 16 TRBJ2-1 TRBV7-2 TGTGCCAGCAGCAGGGGGCTAGCGGGGGTCTACAATGAGCAGTTCTTC CASSRGLAGVYNEQFF
TRBD2 few 15 TRBJ2-5 TRBV5-1 TGCGCCAGCAGTGGGCTAGCGGGGGTCCAAGAGACCCAGTACTTC CASSGLAGVQETQYF
TRBD2 many 14 TRBJ2-5 TRBV7-3 TGTGCCAGCAGCTTGACTAGCGGTCAAGAGACCCAGTACTTC CASSLTSGQETQYF
- few 13 TRBJ2-4 TRBV7-2 TGTGCCAGCAGCTTTGATAGACAGGCCGACAAGTACTTC CASSFDRQADKYF
TRBD2 once 15 TRBJ2-7 TRBV7-2 TGTGCCAGCAGCTTAAGCAGGACTAGGAACTACGAGCAGTACTTC CASSLSRTRNYEQYF
- - 14 TRBJ2-2 TRBV7-2 TGTGCCAGCAGCTTACGACGGCGAACCGGGGAGCTGTTTTTT CASSLRRRTGELFF
TRBD2 - 17 TRBJ2-1 TRBV6-1 TGTGCCAGCAGGGGACTAGCGGCAGGAGGCTCCTACAATGAGCAGTTCTTC CASRGLAAGGSYNEQFF
- - 15 TRBJ2-3 TRBV6-1 TGTGCCAGCAGCCCCGGAGCTCGAAGCACAGATACGCAGTATTTT CASSPGARSTDTQYF
TRBD1 few 17 TRBJ1-5 TRBV28 TGTGCCAGCAGTCAACCGACAGGACAGGGATCGTTTCAGCCCCAGCATTTT CASSQPTGQGSFQPQHF
- - 14 TRBJ2-2 TRBV4-1 TGCGCCAGCAGCCAAGCCTGGGGGGCCGGGGAGCTGTTTTTT CASSQAWGAGELFF
- - 13 TRBJ2-5 TRBV4-3 TGCGCCAGCAGCCAAGGGTTTCGAGAGACCCAGTACTTC CASSQGFRETQYF
TRBD1 - 14 TRBJ2-3 TRBV9 TGTGCCAGCAGCGCAGGGGGCGGAACAGATACGCAGTATTTT CASSAGGGTDTQYF
TRBD2 - 16 TRBJ2-1 TRBV20-1 TGCAGTGCTAGGAAGGGTTCAGCGGGAACCTACAATGAGCAGTTCTTC CSARKGSAGTYNEQFF